The subject of this entry is one TCR beta chain. Its antigen is unidentified. This may come from a read error, since a much larger clone is one base off. This sample is drawn from a study of molecular identifiers for immune sequencing clone quantification. The CDR3 totals 13 residues. In germline, CDR1 is SGHAT, CDR2 FQNNGV. Naive CD8 libraries used roughly 17,000 to 1,100,000 sorted cells and 10%, 30% or 50% RNA. Sorting isolated naive CD8 T cells as CD8+CD4-CCR7+CD45RA+ events. Whole-study findings and limits: Identical barcode-sharing TCR molecules could lead to underestimated sizes for highly expanded clones.

With listed TCR primers and previously described methods, bulk TCR libraries were prepared. TCRdb analysed the PCR reads with MiXCR anew, one entry per CDR3 protein. The sample has about 630,000 distinct CDR3 sequences, over 25% seen once. Sequencing was carried out using naive CD8+ T cells from blood, with Jurkat cell RNA spiked in. Subset meaning: FACS-sorted CD8+CD4-CCR7+CD45RA+ naive T cells. This receptor was taken from a human donor in good health. Some libraries in this study had Jurkat cell RNA spiked in. The chain combines TRBV11-2 with TRBJ2-7; possibly TRBD2 for D (6 bases). The CDR3 here is CASSLERASEQHF. The CDR3 DNA reads as TGTGCCAGCAGCTTAGAAAGAGCTAGCGAGCAGCACTTC. Based on the CDR3 plus reference TRBV11-2 and TRBJ2-7, the full variable domain is EAGVAQSPRYKIIEKRQSVAFWCNPISGHATLYWYQQILGQGPKLLIQFQNNGVVDDSQLPKDRFSAERLKGVDSTLKIQPAKLEDSAVYLCASSLERASEQHFGPGTRLTVT.